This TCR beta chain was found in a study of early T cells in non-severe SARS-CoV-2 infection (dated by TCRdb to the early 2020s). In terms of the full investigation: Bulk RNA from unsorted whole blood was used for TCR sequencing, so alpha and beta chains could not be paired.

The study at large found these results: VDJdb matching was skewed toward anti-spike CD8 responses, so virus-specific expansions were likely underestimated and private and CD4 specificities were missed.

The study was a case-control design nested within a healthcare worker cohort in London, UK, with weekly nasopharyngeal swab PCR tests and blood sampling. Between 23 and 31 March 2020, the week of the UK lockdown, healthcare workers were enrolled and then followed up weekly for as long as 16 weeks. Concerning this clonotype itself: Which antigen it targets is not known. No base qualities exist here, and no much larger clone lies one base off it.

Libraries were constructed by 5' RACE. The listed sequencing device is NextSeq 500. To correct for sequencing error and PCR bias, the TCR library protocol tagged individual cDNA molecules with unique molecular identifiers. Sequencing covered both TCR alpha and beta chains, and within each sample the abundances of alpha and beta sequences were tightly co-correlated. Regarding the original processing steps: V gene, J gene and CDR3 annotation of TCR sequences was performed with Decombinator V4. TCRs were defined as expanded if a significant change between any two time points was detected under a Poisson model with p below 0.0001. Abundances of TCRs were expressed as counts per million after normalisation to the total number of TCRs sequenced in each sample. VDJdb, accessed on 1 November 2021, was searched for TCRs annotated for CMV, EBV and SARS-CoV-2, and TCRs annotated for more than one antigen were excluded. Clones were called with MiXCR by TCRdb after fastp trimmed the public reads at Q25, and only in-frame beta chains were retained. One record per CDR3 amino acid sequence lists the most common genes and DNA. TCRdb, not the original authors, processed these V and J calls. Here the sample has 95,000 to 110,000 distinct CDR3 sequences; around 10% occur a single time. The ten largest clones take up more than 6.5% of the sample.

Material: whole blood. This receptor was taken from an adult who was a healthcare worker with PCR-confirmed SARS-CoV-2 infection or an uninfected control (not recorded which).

The DNA sequence reads TGTGCCATCAATGGCCCTGGACAGGGTTACAATGAGCAGTTCTTC. It encodes CAINGPGQGYNEQFF. The sequence links TRBV10-3 to TRBJ2-1, with 8 bases matching TRBD1. The CDR3 has 15 amino acids, counting the end cysteine and phenylalanine. Of all the DNA, just the CDR3 is kept, 45 bases in frame from base 1. Germline trimming: 7 bases from V, 4 bases from J; junction bases outside gene matches: 9. Taken from the germline V gene, the CDR1 and CDR2 loops are ENHRY and SYGVKD.